Each of the 22 T cell receptor beta chains below was sequenced from the same sample in a study of TIL therapy for anti-PD-1-resistant metastatic lung cancer. As for time point: pre-treatment sample, taken before nivolumab and TIL therapy. Sequencing used immunoSEQ v3. The data were produced by immunoSEQ multiplex PCR, yet TCRdb's version contains in-frame clones alone and is incomplete. The table lists some 43,000 clones, around three quarters of them singletons. The input for sequencing was blood, taken at baseline. These receptors were obtained from a man in his 70s with non-small cell lung cancer.

In this sample, this clone turned up a few times. V gene TRBV18 combines with J gene TRBJ1-5; 7 bases match TRBD1. This CDR3 spans 16 amino acids. The V segment lost 5 bases and the J segment 2 bases; nucleotides outside the gene matches: 9. The germline V gene has CDR1 KGHSH and CDR2 LQKENI. The CDR3 loop is CASSEQQGKGNQPQHF. The CDR3 bases are TGTGCCAGCTCAGAACAACAGGGGAAAGGCAATCAGCCCCAGCATTTT.

This clone was recorded once. This chain connects TRBV19 to TRBJ2-3, with 13 positions matching TRBD2. This CDR3 spans 14 amino acids. V shed 10 bases, J shed 9 bases, and the junction held 10 bases outside the gene matches. Germline V gene sequence: CDR1 LNHDA, CDR2 SQIVND (reference sequence). Here the CDR3 reads CATRTSGSLETQYF. DNA of the CDR3: TGTGCCACCCGGACTAGCGGGAGTCTTGAGACGCAGTATTTT.

J is TRBJ1-2 and V is TRBV4-1; possible D gene TRBD1, 5 bases. The germline V and J ends were trimmed by 1 base and 0 bases, with 9 bases remaining between them. The CDR3 length is 15 residues. The germline CDR1 and CDR2 sequences are MGHRA and YSYEKL. The DNA for the CDR3 is TGCGCCAGCAGCCAAGGGTCAGGGACTAACTATGGCTACACCTTC. It encodes CASSQGSGTNYGYTF.

The chain is built from TRBV7-2 and TRBJ1-1, with D possibly being TRBD1 (5 bases). Trimming took 5 bases from V and 7 from J, leaving 14 bases between them. This CDR3 has 13 residues. Germline-derived CDR1 and CDR2 are SGHTA and FQGNSA. DNA for the CDR3: TGTGCCAGCAGCGTGACAGTGGAAGGTGAAGCTTTCTTT. Translation gives CASSVTVEGEAFF. Full variable domain (rest looked up from reference TRBV7-2 and TRBJ1-1): GAGVSQSPSNKVTEKGKDVELRCDPISGHTALYWYRQSLGQGLEFLIYFQGNSAPDKSGLPSDRFSAERTGGSVSTLTIQRTQQEDSAVYLCASSVTVEGEAFFGQGTRLTVV.

The chain combines TRBV11-2 with TRBJ2-1; D perhaps matches TRBD2 (5 bases). The CDR3 length is 16 residues. With 1 base removed from V and 5 bases from J, the gap between germline ends came to 15 bases. Germline CDR1 is SGHAT and CDR2 is FQNNGV. The CDR3: CASSLVLRAANNEQFF. DNA of the CDR3: TGTGCCAGCAGCTTAGTTCTCAGAGCGGCTAACAATGAGCAGTTCTTC.

The chain joins TRBV18 to TRBJ2-7; D possibly corresponds to TRBD1 (7 bases). The CDR3 has 15 amino acids. CDR1 KGHSH and CDR2 LQKENI come from the germline V gene. Trimming pared 4 bases from V and 3 bases from J, leaving 16 bases between. DNA for the CDR3: TGTGCCAGCTCACAGGAGGGACAGACTTACTACGAGCAGTACTTC. Translation: CASSQEGQTYYEQYF.

The chain is built from TRBV19 and TRBJ1-5; the D is unclear. Trimming took off 6 bases at V and 0 bases at J, with 12 bases between the two ends. The CDR3 is made up of 15 amino acids. CDR1 is LNHDA, CDR2 SQIVND, per germline (reference sequence). The CDR3 loop reads CASRNEGSSNQPQHF. DNA for the CDR3: TGTGCCAGTAGGAATGAGGGCAGTAGCAATCAGCCCCAGCATTTT.

The J gene is TRBJ2-2, the V gene TRBV19; 9 nucleotides line up with TRBD1. J lost 7 bases, V lost 5 bases, and 8 bases had no gene match. Germline values: CDR1 LNHDA, CDR2 SQIVND (reference sequence). The CDR3 has 15 amino acids. CDR3 residues: CASSLNRGPGGELFF. CDR3 nucleotides: TGTGCCAGTAGTCTTAACAGGGGGCCTGGCGGGGAGCTGTTTTTT.

This clone was observed a few times. CDR3 residues: CSVEADRGGLRGQETQYF. CDR3 nucleotides: TGCAGCGTTGAAGCTGATCGGGGGGGTCTTCGGGGCCAAGAGACCCAGTACTTC. The rearrangement uses TRBV29-1 and TRBJ2-5; 8 nucleotides agree with TRBD2. In germline, CDR1 is SQVTM, CDR2 ANQGSEA. CDR3 length: 18 residues. V shed 1 base, J shed 1 base, and the junction held 14 bases outside the gene matches.

The rearrangement uses TRBV7-8 and TRBJ1-3, with no clear D. CDR3 length: 16 residues. Germline V CDR1 and CDR2: SGHVS, FQNEAQ. Trimming cost V 1 base and J 0 bases, with 10 bases left between them. The DNA of the CDR3 is TGTGCCAGCAGCTTAGTCGGCACAAGCTCTGGAAACACCATATATTTT. It yields the protein CASSLVGTSSGNTIYF.

V gene TRBV21-1 combines with J gene TRBJ1-6; the D call TRBD1 from the table was never checked on the DNA. TRBV21-1 is deemed a pseudogene. The CDR3 contains 16 residues. The DNA for the CDR3 is TGTGCCAGAAAGGACAGCCACAGCTCCTATAATTCACCCCTCCACTTT. This gives the protein CARKDSHSSYNSPLHF.

This chain joins TRBV6-4 and TRBJ2-5, with TRBD1 identical over 8 bases. CDR1 MRHNA and CDR2 SNTAGT come from the germline V gene. Trimming removed 4 bases from V and 4 bases from J; junction bases left unmatched: 2. CDR3 length: 13 residues. The chain's CDR3 is CASSVTGGETQYF. For the CDR3, the DNA is TGTGCCAGCAGTGTCACAGGGGGAGAGACCCAGTACTTC.

The J gene is TRBJ1-2, the V gene TRBV28; no firm D call. V dropped 5 bases and J dropped 2 bases, with 12 bases sitting between them. The CDR3 covers 14 residues. Germline loops: CDR1 MDHEN, CDR2 SYDVKM. The CDR3 here is CASSTRSSNYGYTF. The CDR3 region has the DNA TGTGCCAGCAGTACGAGGAGCAGCAACTATGGCTACACCTTC.

The J gene is TRBJ2-1, the V gene TRBV6-1; a possible D gene is TRBD2 (6 bases). The V end lost 7 bases, the J end lost 3 bases, and 16 bases lay between the germline ends. The germline CDR1 and CDR2 sequences are MNHNS and SASEGT. CDR3 length: 15 residues. CDR3 protein: CASTRGGDVYNEQFF. CDR3 nucleotides: TGTGCCAGCACCAGAGGAGGGGACGTCTACAATGAGCAGTTCTTC.

The chain carries TRBV28 and TRBJ2-7, with TRBD2 matching 8 bases. J was trimmed by 2 bases and V by 4 bases; bases with no gene match: 7. Germline CDR1 reads MDHEN; CDR2 reads SYDVKM. The CDR3 is made up of 15 amino acids. The CDR3 is CASSSPSGRTYEQYF. CDR3 bases: TGTGCCAGCAGTTCCCCTAGCGGGCGGACCTACGAGCAGTACTTC.

V gene TRBV11-2 combines with J gene TRBJ2-3; no reliable D call. The CDR3 has 13 residues. V dropped 8 bases and J dropped 3 bases, with 12 bases sitting between them. Per the germline V gene, CDR1 is SGHAT and CDR2 is FQNNGV. CDR3 DNA: TGTGCCAGCGCCACGGAGAGGACAGATACGCAGTATTTT. Encoded protein: CASATERTDTQYF.

This chain uses TRBV2 with TRBJ1-1; TRBD1 aligns across 9 bases. The CDR3 length is 15 residues. V trimming: 8 bases; J trimming: 4 bases; junction bases outside the gene matches: 11. CDR1 is SNHLY, CDR2 FYNNEI, per germline. The CDR3 spells CASVDRGGGITEAFF. CDR3 nucleotide sequence: TGTGCCAGCGTGGACAGGGGAGGGGGGATCACTGAAGCTTTCTTT.

J is TRBJ2-5 and V is TRBV15; 12 bases match TRBD2. The CDR3 covers 13 residues. Per germline, CDR1 LNHNV and CDR2 YYDKDF (reference sequence). With V trimmed by 5 bases and J by 12 bases, 7 bases remained unmatched. The CDR3 nucleotides read TGTGCCACCAGCCGGGGACTAGCGGGTCTGGAGTACTTC. Amino acid sequence: CATSRGLAGLEYF.

V is TRBV19 and J is TRBJ2-7; the D gene is possibly TRBD2 (6 bases). The CDR3 loop spans 14 amino acids. Germline CDR1 is LNHDA and CDR2 is SQIVND (reference sequence). Trimming removed 6 bases from V and 5 bases from J, with 17 bases in between. The CDR3 sequence is CASSPGLTTNEQYF. The CDR3 region has the DNA TGTGCCAGTAGCCCGGGACTCACAACCAACGAGCAGTACTTC. The whole variable domain, filled in from reference TRBV19 and TRBJ2-7, reads DGGITQSPKYLFRKEGQNVTLSCEQNLNHDAMYWYRQDPGQGLRLIYYSQIVNDFQKGDIAEGYSVSREKKESFPLTVTSAQKNPTAFYLCASSPGLTTNEQYFGPGTRLTVT.

This clone was seen only a few times. The chain carries TRBV4-2 and TRBJ1-4; D call uncertain. Germline V CDR1 and CDR2: LGHNA, YNFKEQ. The CDR3 is made up of 15 amino acids. The V end was cut by 1 base, the J end by 8 bases, with 14 bases between. Here the CDR3 reads CASSQARDQAEKLFF. CDR3 DNA sequence: TGTGCCAGCAGCCAAGCCAGAGACCAGGCGGAAAAACTGTTTTTT.

The chain employs TRBV6-5 and TRBJ1-2; D gene unclear. Germline V gene lookup returns CDR1 MNHEY and CDR2 SVGAGI. CDR3 length equals 14 residues. V shed 1 base and J shed 8 bases, with 14 bases lying between them. CDR3 bases: TGTGCCAGCAGTTACTTACCCGGGGAGCGGGGCTACACCTTC. This codes for CASSYLPGERGYTF.

In its sample, this clone was seen a few times. The genes are TRBV19 and TRBJ1-5; unclear D gene. From germline, CDR1 is LNHDA and CDR2 SQIVND (reference sequence). The CDR3 runs 15 residues. V lost 9 bases and J 3 bases, leaving 18 bases between the germline ends. The CDR3 sequence: CASHPFNSYNQPQHF. The CDR3 DNA sequence: TGTGCCAGCCATCCGTTCAACAGCTACAATCAGCCCCAGCATTTT.